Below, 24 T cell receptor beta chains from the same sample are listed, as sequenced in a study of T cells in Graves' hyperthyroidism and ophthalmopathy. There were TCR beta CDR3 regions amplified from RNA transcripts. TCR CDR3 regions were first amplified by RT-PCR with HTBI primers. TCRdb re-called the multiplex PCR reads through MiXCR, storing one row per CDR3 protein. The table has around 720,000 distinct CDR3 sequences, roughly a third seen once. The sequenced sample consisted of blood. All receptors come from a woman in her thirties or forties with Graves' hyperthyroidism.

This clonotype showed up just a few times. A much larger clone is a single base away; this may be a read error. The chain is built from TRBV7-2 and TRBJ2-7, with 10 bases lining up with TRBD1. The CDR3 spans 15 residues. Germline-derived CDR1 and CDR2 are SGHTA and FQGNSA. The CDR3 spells CASSSGQGHHYGQYF. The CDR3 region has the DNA TGTGCCAGCAGCTCGGGACAGGGGCATCACTACGGGCAGTACTTC.

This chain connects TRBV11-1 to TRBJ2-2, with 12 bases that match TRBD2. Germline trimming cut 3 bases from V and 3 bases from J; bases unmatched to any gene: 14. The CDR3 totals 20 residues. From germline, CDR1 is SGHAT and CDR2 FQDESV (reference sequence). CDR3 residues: CASSFYDWTSGTSDTGELFF. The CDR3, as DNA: TGTGCCAGCAGCTTCTACGACTGGACTAGCGGGACCTCGGACACCGGGGAGCTGTTTTTT.

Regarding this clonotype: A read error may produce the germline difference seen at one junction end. The CDR3 coding sequence is TGCAGCACCGCGGCAGTCAGTCAGCACCAGCATTTT. It encodes CSTAAVSQHQHF. The chain is built from TRBV29-1 and TRBJ1-5; no reliable D call. The CDR3 loop spans 12 amino acids. Per the germline V gene, CDR1 is SQVTM and CDR2 is ANQGSEA.

As DNA, the CDR3 is TGTGCCAGCAGTTCGATGGGTGAGACCCAGTACTTC. It encodes CASSSMGETQYF. The chain joins TRBV6-2 or TRBV6-3 to TRBJ2-5; D gene unclear. CDR1 is MNHEY and CDR2 is SVGEGT in the germline V gene. The CDR3 totals 12 residues. V gave up 4 bases and J gave up 5 bases, with 8 bases separating them.

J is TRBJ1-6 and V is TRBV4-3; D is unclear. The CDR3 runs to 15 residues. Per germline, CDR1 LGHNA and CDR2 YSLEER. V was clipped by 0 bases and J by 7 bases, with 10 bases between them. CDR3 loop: CASSQDRLRNSPLHF. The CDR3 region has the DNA TGCGCCAGCAGCCAAGACAGGCTGAGAAATTCACCCCTCCACTTT.

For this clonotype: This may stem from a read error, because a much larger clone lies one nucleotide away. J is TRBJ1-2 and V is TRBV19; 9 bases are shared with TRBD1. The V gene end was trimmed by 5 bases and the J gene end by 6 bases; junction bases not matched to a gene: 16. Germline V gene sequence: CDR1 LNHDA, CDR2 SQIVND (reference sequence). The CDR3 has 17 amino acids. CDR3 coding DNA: TGTGCCAGTAGTCCGGGGACAGGGCTTGGTAAGAACCATGGCTACACCTTC. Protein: CASSPGTGLGKNHGYTF. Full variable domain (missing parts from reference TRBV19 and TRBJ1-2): DGGITQSPKYLFRKEGQNVTLSCEQNLNHDAMYWYRQDPGQGLRLIYYSQIVNDFQKGDIAEGYSVSREKKESFPLTVTSAQKNPTAFYLCASSPGTGLGKNHGYTFGSGTRLTVV.

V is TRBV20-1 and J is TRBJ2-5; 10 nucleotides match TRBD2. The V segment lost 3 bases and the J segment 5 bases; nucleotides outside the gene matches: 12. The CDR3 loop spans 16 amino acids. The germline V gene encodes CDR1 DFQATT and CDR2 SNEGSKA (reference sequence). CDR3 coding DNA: TGCAGTGCTAGTGCCTCCGGGACTAGCGCTGGGGAGACCCAGTACTTC. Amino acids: CSASASGTSAGETQYF.

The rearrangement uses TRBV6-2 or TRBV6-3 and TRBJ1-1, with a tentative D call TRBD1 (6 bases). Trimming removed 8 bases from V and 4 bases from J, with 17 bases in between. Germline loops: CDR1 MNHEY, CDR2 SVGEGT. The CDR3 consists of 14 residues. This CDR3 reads CASGSTGLFTEAFF. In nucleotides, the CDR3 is TGTGCCAGCGGATCGACAGGCCTTTTCACTGAAGCTTTCTTT.

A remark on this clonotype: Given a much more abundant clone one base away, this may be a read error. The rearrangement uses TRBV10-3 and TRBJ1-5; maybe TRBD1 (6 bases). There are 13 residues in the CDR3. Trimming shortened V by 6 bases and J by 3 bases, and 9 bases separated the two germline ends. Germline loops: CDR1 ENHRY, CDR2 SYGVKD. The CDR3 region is CAIRGDINQPQHF. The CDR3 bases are TGTGCCATCAGGGGGGACATCAATCAGCCCCAGCATTTT.

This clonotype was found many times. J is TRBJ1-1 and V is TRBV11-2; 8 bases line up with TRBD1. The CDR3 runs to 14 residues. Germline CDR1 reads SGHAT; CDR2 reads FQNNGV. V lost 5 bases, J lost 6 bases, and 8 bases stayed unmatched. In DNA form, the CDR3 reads TGTGCCAGCAGCGACGACAGGGGAGGGGCTGAAGCTTTCTTT. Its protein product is CASSDDRGGAEAFF.

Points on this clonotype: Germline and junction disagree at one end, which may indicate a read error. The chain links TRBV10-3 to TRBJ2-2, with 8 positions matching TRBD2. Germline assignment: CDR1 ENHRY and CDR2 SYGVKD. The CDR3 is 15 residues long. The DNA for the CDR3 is TGTGCCATCGGGACTAGAGAGGTCGCCACCGGGGACCTGTTTTTT. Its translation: CAIGTREVATGDLFF.

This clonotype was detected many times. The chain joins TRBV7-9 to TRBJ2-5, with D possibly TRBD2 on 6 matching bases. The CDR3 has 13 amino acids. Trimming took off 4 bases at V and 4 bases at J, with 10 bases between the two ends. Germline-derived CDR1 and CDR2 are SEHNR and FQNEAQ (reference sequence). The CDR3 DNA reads TGTGCCAGCAGCTCGCGGGGTTTAGAGACCCAGTACTTC. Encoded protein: CASSSRGLETQYF. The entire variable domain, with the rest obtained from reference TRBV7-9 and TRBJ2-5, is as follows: DTGVSQNPRHKITKRGQNVTFRCDPISEHNRLYWYRQTLGQGPEFLTYFQNEAQLEKSRLLSDRFSAERPKGSFSTLEIQRTEQGDSAMYLCASSSRGLETQYFGPGTRLLVL.

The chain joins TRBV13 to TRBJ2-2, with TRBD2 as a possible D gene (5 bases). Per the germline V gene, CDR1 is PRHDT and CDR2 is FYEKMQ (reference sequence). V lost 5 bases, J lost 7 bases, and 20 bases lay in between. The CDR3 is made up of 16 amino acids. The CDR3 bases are TGTGCCAGCAGCGAAGGAACCGGGGTCCGGGTCGGGGAGCTGTTTTTT. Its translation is CASSEGTGVRVGELFF.

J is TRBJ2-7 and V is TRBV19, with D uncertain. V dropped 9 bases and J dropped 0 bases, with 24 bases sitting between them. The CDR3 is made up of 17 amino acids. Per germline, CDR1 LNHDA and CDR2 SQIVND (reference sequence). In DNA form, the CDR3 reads TGTGCCAGCAGCTTAGGCGTTTGGGGTGAAGACTCCTACGAGCAGTACTTC. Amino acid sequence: CASSLGVWGEDSYEQYF.

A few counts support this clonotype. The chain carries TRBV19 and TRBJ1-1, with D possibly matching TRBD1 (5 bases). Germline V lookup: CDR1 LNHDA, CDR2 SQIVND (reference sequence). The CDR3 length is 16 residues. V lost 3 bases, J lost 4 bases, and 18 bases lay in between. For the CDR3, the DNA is TGTGCCAGTAGTATGTCCACAGGTTGGGTACCCACTGAAGCTTTCTTT. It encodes CASSMSTGWVPTEAFF. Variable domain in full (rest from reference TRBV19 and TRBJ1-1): DGGITQSPKYLFRKEGQNVTLSCEQNLNHDAMYWYRQDPGQGLRLIYYSQIVNDFQKGDIAEGYSVSREKKESFPLTVTSAQKNPTAFYLCASSMSTGWVPTEAFFGQGTRLTVV.

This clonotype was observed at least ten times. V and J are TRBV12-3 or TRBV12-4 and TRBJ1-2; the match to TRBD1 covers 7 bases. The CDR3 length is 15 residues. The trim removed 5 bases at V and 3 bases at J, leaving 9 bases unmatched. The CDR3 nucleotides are TGTGCCAGCAGTCGTGGGGACAGTCTCTACTATGGCTACACCTTC. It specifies CASSRGDSLYYGYTF.

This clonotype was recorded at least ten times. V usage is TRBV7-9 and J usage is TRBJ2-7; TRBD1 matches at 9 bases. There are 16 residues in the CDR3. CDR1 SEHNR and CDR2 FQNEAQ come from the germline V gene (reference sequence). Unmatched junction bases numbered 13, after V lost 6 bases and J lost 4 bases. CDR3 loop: CASSRELGTGRYEQYF. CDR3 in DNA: TGTGCCAGCAGTCGAGAACTGGGGACAGGGCGTTACGAGCAGTACTTC.

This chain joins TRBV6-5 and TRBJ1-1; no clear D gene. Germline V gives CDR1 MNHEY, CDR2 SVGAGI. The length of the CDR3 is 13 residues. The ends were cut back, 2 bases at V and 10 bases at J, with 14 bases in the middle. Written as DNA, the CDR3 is TGTGCCAGCAGTTACGTCGAGGGCTTGGGAGCTTTCTTT. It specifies CASSYVEGLGAFF.

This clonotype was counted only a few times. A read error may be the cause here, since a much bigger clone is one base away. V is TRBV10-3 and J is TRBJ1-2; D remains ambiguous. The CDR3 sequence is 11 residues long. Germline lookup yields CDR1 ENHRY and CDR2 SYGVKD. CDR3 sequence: CASSYENGYTF. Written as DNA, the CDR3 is TGTGCCAGCAGTTACGAGAATGGCTACACCTTC.

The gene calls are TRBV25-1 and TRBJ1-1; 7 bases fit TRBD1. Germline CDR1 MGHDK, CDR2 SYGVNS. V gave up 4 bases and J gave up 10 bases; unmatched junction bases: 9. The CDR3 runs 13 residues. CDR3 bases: TGTGCCAGCAGTGCGGACAGGTTAAATTTAGCTTTCTTT. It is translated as CASSADRLNLAFF.

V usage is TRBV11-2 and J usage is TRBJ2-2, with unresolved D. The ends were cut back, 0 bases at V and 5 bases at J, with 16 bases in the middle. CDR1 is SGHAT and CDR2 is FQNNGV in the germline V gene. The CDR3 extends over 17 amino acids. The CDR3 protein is CASSLELVGPVTGELFF. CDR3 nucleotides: TGTGCCAGCAGCTTAGAACTCGTGGGCCCGGTAACCGGGGAGCTGTTTTTT.

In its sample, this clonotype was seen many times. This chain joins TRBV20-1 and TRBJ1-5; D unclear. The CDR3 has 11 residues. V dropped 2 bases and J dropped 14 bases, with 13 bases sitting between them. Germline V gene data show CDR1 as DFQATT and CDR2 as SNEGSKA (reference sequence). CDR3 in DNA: TGCAGTGCTAGACTAGGACCCCGTGAGCATTTT. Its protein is CSARLGPREHF.

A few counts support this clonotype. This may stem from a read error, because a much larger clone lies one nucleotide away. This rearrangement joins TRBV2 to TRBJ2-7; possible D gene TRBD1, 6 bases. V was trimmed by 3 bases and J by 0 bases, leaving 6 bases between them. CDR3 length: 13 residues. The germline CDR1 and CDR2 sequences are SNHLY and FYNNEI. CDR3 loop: CASSEGASYEQYF. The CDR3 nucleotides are TGTGCCAGCAGTGAGGGGGCCTCCTACGAGCAGTACTTC. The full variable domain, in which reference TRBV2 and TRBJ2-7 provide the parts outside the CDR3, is EPEVTQTPSHQVTQMGQEVILRCVPISNHLYFYWYRQILGQKVEFLVSFYNNEISEKSEIFDDQFSVERPDGSNFTLKIRSTKLEDSAMYFCASSEGASYEQYFGPGTRLTVT.

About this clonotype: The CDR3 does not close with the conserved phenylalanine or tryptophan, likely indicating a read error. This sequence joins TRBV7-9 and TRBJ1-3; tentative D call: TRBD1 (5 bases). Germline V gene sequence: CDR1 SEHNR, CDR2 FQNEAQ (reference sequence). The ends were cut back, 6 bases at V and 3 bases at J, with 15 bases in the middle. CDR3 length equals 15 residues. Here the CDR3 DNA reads TGTGCCAGCAGTTTCCAGGGACGGCTTGGAAACACCATATATCTT. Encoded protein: CASSFQGRLGNTIYL.